Sequencing of this T cell receptor beta chain was carried out in a study of shared clonotypes between healthy human individuals. Study-wide points: Depth of sequencing was expected to influence donor clonotype sharing.

There are 13 residues in the CDR3. Germline loops: CDR1 SEHNR, CDR2 FQNEAQ (reference sequence). The V end lost 1 base, the J end lost 5 bases, and 9 bases lay between the germline ends. Original processing notes: ImmunoSEQ only sent back junction sequences with no quality scores, so filtering was done differently. Assay used: immunoSEQ multiplex PCR; TCRdb lists only in-frame clones, some missing. The V and J calls and clone size are taken from that table; D and trimming were inferred from the DNA. The sample contains around 500,000 clones, about 80% of which appear only once. Regarding this clone: Its antigen is as yet unknown.

The donor population consisted of healthy HIV-negative adults with no recent acute infections or vaccinations. Genomic DNA from unsorted samples was obtained from 70 million to 95 million PBMCs (per sample). The clonotype was recovered from a woman between 40 and 55 years old in good health. Some clones in this sample may be carry-over from other donors' samples. Sequenced: PBMCs. J is TRBJ2-7 and V is TRBV7-9, with a possible D match to TRBD1 (6 bases). This chain's CDR3 is CASSLDRVNEQYF. For the CDR3, the DNA is TGTGCCAGCAGCTTAGACAGGGTCAACGAGCAGTACTTC.